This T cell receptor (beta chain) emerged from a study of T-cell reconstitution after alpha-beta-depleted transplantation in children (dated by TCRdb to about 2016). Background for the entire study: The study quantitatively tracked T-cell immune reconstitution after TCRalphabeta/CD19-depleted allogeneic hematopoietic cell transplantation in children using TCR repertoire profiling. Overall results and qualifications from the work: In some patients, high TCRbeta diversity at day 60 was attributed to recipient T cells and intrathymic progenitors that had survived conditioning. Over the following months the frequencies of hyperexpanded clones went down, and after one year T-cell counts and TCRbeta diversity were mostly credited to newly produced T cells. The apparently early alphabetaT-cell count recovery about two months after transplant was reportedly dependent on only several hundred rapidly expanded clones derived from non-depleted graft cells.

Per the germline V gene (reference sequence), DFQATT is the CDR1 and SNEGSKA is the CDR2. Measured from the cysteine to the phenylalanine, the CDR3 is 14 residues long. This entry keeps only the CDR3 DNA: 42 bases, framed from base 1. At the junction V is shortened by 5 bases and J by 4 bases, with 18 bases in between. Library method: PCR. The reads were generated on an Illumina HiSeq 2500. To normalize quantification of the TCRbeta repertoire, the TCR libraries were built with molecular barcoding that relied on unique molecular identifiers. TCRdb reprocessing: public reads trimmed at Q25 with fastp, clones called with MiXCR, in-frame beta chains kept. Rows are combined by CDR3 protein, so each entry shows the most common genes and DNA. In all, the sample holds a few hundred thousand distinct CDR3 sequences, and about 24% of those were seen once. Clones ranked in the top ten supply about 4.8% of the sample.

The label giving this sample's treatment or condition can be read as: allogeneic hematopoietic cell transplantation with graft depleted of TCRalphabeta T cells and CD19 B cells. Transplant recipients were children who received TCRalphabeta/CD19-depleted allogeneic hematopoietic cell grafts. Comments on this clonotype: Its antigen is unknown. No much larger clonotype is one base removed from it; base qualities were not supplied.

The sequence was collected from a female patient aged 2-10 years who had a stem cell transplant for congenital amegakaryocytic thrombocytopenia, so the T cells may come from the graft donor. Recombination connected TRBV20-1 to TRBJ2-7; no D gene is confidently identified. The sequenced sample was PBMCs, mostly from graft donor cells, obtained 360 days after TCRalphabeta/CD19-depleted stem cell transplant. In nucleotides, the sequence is TGCAGTGCTCGACCTCCGAGGAGTACGTACGAGCAGTACTTC. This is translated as CSARPPRSTYEQYF.